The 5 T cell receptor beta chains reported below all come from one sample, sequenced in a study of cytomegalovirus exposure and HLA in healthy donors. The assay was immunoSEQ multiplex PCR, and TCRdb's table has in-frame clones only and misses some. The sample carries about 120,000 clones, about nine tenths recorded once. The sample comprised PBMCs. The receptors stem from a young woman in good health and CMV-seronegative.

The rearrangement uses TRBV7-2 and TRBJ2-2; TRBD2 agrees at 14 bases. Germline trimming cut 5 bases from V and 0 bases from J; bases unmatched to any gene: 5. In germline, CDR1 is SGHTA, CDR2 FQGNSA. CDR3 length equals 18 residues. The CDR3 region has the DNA TGTGCCAGCAGCACGGGACTAGCGGGGGCACCGAACACCGGGGAGCTGTTTTTT. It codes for CASSTGLAGAPNTGELFF.

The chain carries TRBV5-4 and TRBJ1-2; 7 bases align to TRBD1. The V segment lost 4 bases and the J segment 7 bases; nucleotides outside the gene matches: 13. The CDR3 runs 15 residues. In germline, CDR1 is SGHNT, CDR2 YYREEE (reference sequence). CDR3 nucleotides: TGTGCCAGCAGCACACCCGGAGCAGGGGGGTTTGGCTACACCTTC. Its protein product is CASSTPGAGGFGYTF.

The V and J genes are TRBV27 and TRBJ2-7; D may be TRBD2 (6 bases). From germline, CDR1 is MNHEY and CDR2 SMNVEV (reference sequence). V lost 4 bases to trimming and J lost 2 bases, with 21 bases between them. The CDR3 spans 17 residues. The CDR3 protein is CASSSGTPLDGAYEQYF. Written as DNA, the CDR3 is TGTGCCAGCAGTTCAGGGACTCCCCTCGACGGAGCCTACGAGCAGTACTTC.

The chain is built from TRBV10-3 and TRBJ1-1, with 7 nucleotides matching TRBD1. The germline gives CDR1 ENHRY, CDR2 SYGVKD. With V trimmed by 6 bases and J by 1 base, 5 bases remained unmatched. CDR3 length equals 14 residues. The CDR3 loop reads CAIRGTAQNTEAFF. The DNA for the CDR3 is TGTGCCATCAGGGGGACAGCTCAGAACACTGAAGCTTTCTTT.

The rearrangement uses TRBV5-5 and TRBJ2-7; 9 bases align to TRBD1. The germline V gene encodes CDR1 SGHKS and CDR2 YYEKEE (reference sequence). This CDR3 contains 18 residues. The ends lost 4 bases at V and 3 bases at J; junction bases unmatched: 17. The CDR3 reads CASSLGRTGAPVGYEQYF. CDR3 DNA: TGTGCCAGCAGCCTCGGACGGACAGGGGCCCCCGTGGGCTACGAGCAGTACTTC.